This TCR beta chain was recovered during a study of cytomegalovirus exposure and HLA in healthy donors (dated 2017 in TCRdb). With respect to the entire study: An earlier analysis of about 530 of the donors reported about 260 Gb of sequence data and approximately 120 million unique TCR beta sequences obtained from some 200 million T cells. About 330 gigabases of sequencing data and about 92 million unique TCR sequences made up an early release that covered over 550 HLA-typed donors. Among the roughly 400 genotyped donors, approximately 76% belonged to the genetic ancestry cluster associated with self-reported Caucasian donors. The aim of the study was to test whether cataloging public T cell receptors could identify signatures of past pathogen exposure. Using immunosequencing, the study profiled T cell repertoires from 500 to 800 subjects and related those repertoires to cytomegalovirus serostatus. Besides the first cohort of hundreds of subjects, a separate validation cohort made up of roughly 120 different subjects was used. To predict cytomegalovirus infection status, the study brought together high-throughput TCR immunosequencing, statistical association of individual TCRs with disease status, and machine learning. A later analysis re-analyzed previously published TCR beta repertoires from 550 to 700 donors and added high-resolution HLA genotyping to study TCR occurrence patterns. Rather than using new phenotypic data, the later analysis identified candidate immune exposures from TCR beta sequences and from how often those sequences occurred across donors. An earlier analysis of several hundred of the donors applied high-throughput TCR beta sequencing to assess whether each TCR beta V gene segment acted as functional or pseudogenic. Donor age, sex, ethnicity and CMV serostatus were compiled alongside the repertoire data. In a later genetic analysis, genome-wide SNP genotypes for about 65% of the roughly 670 donors were used, and that subset was treated as a discovery cohort. Every discovery cohort repertoire had been produced on one sequencing platform. HLA typing covered class I and class II loci at four-digit resolution. The number of typed donors differed by locus: about 620-640 for A, B, C, DRB1 and DQB1; roughly 510 for DQA1; 606 for DPA1; and some 430 for DPB1. Five DR-DQ haplotypes were treated as single units for association and clustering because of strong linkage in the cohort. On average, roughly 240,000 unique TCR beta nucleotide sequences were sequenced per donor among some 430 genotyped donors of the cohort, with around 19% of those sequences being non-productive. Overall results and qualifications from the work: A later analysis found that HLA-associated TCR beta chains were more clonally expanded and had lower generation probabilities than equally common non-associated chains. When HLA alleles, especially DR and DQ, strongly co-occurred, attributing TCR associations to individual alleles was difficult. A later genetic analysis reported fewer N-insertions in productive TCRs among donors in an Asian-associated ancestry cluster than the approximately 670-donor mean. For the cohort, immune exposure information was limited to CMV serostatus. Linkage disequilibrium might explain the correlated functional status among segregating V segments, but an unknown experimental factor could not be excluded. It was suggested by the authors that the approach could potentially be generalized to other disease states and immunological phenotypes. In vitro tests confirmed that a few of the cytomegalovirus-associated TCR beta chains recognize cytomegalovirus antigens. Because the 87-base-pair reads could not distinguish some IMGT-functional V segments, including TRBV6-2 and TRBV6-3, those segments were excluded. In a later genetic analysis, a missense DCLRE1C variant was associated with V-gene and J-gene trimming of TCR beta chains, and the association was replicated in an independent cohort. An earlier analysis of around 500 of the donors showed that most TCR beta V segments appeared in productive rearrangements either about 87% or about 30% of the time, which broadly matched IMGT annotations. Cytomegalovirus status was reported to be diagnosed by the classifier with high specificity and sensitivity in both the original and validation cohorts. Across donors, most TCR sequences were observed very rarely, whereas some public TCRs were present in many individuals. A cluster of highly shared sequence variants was judged likely to be a technical artifact of the sequencing pipeline. According to a later analysis, most CMV-associated TCR beta chains appeared to be HLA-restricted, and the HLA associations seemed to be driven largely by CMV exposure. Because HLA typing was missing for some donors at each locus, association tests included only the typed subset. In a later analysis, several top co-occurrence clusters were reported to appear linked to parvovirus B19, influenza, CMV and Epstein-Barr virus. According to a later analysis, TCR association rates differed among HLA loci, with DRB1 alleles showing the most associated TCRs and HLA-C alleles showing the fewest. A later analysis associated 16,951 TCR beta sequences with specific HLA alleles at a false discovery rate of 0.05. This cohort had only TCR beta chains sequenced, and the lack of alpha or paired-chain data limited which features could be detected. The study gave a list of 150 to 200 TCR beta chains associated with cytomegalovirus. Roughly uniform sequencing depth across donors was assumed in presence/absence analyses, although this assumption may not hold. A further reported finding was that TCR beta sequences accurately predicted the HLA-A and HLA-B alleles for most subjects in the first cohort. The earlier analysis of almost 600 of the donors excluded roughly 17 rarely observed V segments, including chromosome 9 orphons, because counts were too low.

V has 4 bases trimmed and J has 4 bases trimmed; junction bases matching no gene number 8. From the germline V gene, CDR1 is SGDLS and CDR2 is YYNGEE. There are 16 amino acids in the CDR3, from cysteine to phenylalanine inclusive. The read is trimmed to its CDR3 DNA, 48 bases read in frame from base 1. Library construction relied on the immunoSEQ multiplex PCR assay. For the multiplex PCR, a mixture combining 60 forward primers for TCR Vbeta segments and 13 reverse primers for TCR Jbeta segments was used. The CDR3 region of rearranged TCR beta genes was amplified from genomic DNA with a multiplex PCR assay. The amplified TCR beta libraries were sequenced on the Illumina HiSeq System as 87-base-pair reads. Per the source publication's procedure: In a later analysis, approximately 74 million unique TCR beta chains were counted across the roughly 670 repertoires, and approximately 11 million of these chains were shared by at least two donors. Raw reads were error-corrected and collapsed into unique sequences with a nearest-neighbor algorithm that merged closely related sequences to remove PCR and sequencing errors. CDR3 sequences were aligned to IMGT reference sequences to assign V, D and J gene segments. For a sequence to be retained, at least a six-nucleotide match to both a V gene segment and a J gene segment was required. Rearrangements were called productive when the CDR3 lacked stop codons and stayed in frame with V and J; all others were non-productive. CDR3 was defined according to IMGT convention as the region running from the second conserved V-encoded cysteine to the conserved J-encoded phenylalanine. The earlier analysis of around 640 of the donors excluded sequences that lacked an unambiguous match to a single V gene segment. In an earlier analysis of 587 of the donors, V segments were called functional above 56.7% productive rearrangements and were called segregating when the between-donor standard deviation exceeded 5%. To diagnose cytomegalovirus status from the catalog of TCR beta chain sequences, a statistical classification framework was built. In a later analysis, TCR nucleotide sequences were compared against IMGT/GENE-DB human TR gene sequences so that V and J genes could be assigned. Using the TCRdist pipeline, a later analysis assigned CDR3 sequences along with most-parsimonious VDJ recombination scenarios. In a later analysis, each TCR beta chain was defined by its CDR3 amino acid sequence together with its V-gene family, and reads lacking a unique V-gene family were excluded. To address suspected cross-contamination and a sequencing artifact, a later analysis removed 592 highly shared, low-generation-probability nucleotide sequences. For each public chain, a later analysis derived a clonal expansion index from normalized ranks of inferred template counts within each repertoire. Generation probabilities in a later analysis came from a VDJ recombination model fitted to out-of-frame rearrangements, and those results were checked against IGoR. In a later analysis, TCR-TCR, TCR-HLA and TCR-CMV co-occurrence was scored with hypergeometric tests, and a repertoire-size bias correction was applied to TCR pairs. A later analysis estimated false discovery rates by permuting HLA or CMV assignments 20 times. In a later analysis, co-occurring TCRs were grouped using DBSCAN, with TCRdist sequence similarity added in when clustering inside HLA-allele-positive subsets. Repertoires with fewer than 30,000 or more than 120,000 public chains, plus five repertoires with anomalous nucleotide sharing, were excluded from co-occurrence clustering. TCRdb mirrors the immuneACCESS table, restricted to in-frame sequences. Some clones are absent from its copies; in checked studies, under half trace to an unresolved V gene, and the reason for the others is unknown. V and J calls and clone size come straight from that table; D and trimming were deduced from the DNA. This sample has about 100,000 clones in its table, and roughly 80% of those were observed once. The top ten hold more than 9.5% of the sample.

In total, roughly 710 healthy bone marrow donors made up the cohort. All cohort members were sampled while nominally healthy, although unrecorded immune exposures were likely present. The donor tested CMV seropositive and was one of the 289 seropositive cohort members. A peripheral blood sample was collected from each donor, and TCR beta sequencing was performed on peripheral blood mononuclear cells. Genomic DNA was extracted from the blood cell samples with the Qiagen DNeasy Blood Extraction Kit. Comments on this clone: It lacks a known antigen. Per-base quality was not reported, and no clone a single base away is much larger than it.

This TCR was recovered from a male donor in good health and CMV-seropositive. This chain joins TRBV9 to TRBJ2-5; the junction holds 12 bases that match TRBD1. Sequenced sample: PBMCs. The CDR3 corresponds to CASSPAGTGGGETQYF. DNA sequence: TGTGCCAGCAGCCCCGCCGGGACAGGGGGCGGAGAGACCCAGTACTTC.